Following are 18 T cell receptor beta chains from one sample sequenced in a study of control samples from healthy donors and cancer patients. Data came from immunoSEQ multiplex PCR; TCRdb stores just in-frame clones and leaves some out. This repertoire shows about 160,000 clones, approximately 94% found once; its top ten account for 14%. Sequenced: PBMCs. These receptors all come from a man aged 55-75 years with colorectal cancer.

This chain joins TRBV5-1 and TRBJ2-1; possibly TRBD1 for D (5 bases). Trimming pared 7 bases from V and 0 bases from J, leaving 17 bases between. CDR3 size: 16 residues. Germline lookup yields CDR1 SGHRS and CDR2 YFSETQ. The CDR3 region is CASLATTASSYNEQFF. The CDR3 DNA reads as TGCGCCAGCCTGGCAACGACAGCCAGCTCCTACAATGAGCAGTTCTTC. Combining the CDR3 with reference TRBV5-1 and TRBJ2-1 gives the whole variable domain KAGVTQTPRYLIKTRGQQVTLSCSPISGHRSVSWYQQTPGQGLQFLFEYFSETQRNKGNFPGRFSGRQFSNSRSEMNVSTLELGDSALYLCASLATTASSYNEQFFGPGTRLTVL.

V gene TRBV5-1 combines with J gene TRBJ2-7; TRBD2 matches 8 bases. V was clipped by 4 bases and J by 6 bases; unmatched bases: 12. The CDR3 extends over 15 amino acids. CDR1 is SGHRS and CDR2 is YFSETQ in the germline V gene. In DNA form, the CDR3 reads TGCGCCAGCAGCCCCAACTACGGGGGGGCTGGCGAGCAGTACTTC. Translating gives CASSPNYGGAGEQYF. Looking up the rest from reference TRBV5-1 and TRBJ2-7 gives the full variable domain: KAGVTQTPRYLIKTRGQQVTLSCSPISGHRSVSWYQQTPGQGLQFLFEYFSETQRNKGNFPGRFSGRQFSNSRSEMNVSTLELGDSALYLCASSPNYGGAGEQYFGPGTRLTVT.

As to this clone: Other nucleotide sequences from this sample produce the same CDR3. The chain is built from TRBV5-1 and TRBJ1-1, with 7 bases lining up with TRBD1. Germline loops: CDR1 SGHRS, CDR2 YFSETQ. V was pared by 4 bases and J by 4 bases, with 7 bases of the junction left unmatched. This CDR3 region has 14 residues. The CDR3, as DNA: TGCGCCAGCAGCGTTTTGGACAGGACCACTGAAGCTTTCTTT. It is translated as CASSVLDRTTEAFF.

This chain joins TRBV6-2 or TRBV6-3 and TRBJ2-3; 11 positions agree with TRBD2. The germline V gene encodes CDR1 MNHEY and CDR2 SVGEGT. CDR3 length: 16 amino acids. J was trimmed by 2 bases and V by 6 bases; bases with no gene match: 7. CDR3 nucleotide sequence: TGTGCCAGCAGCCTCTATAGCGGGGGGGCCACAGATACGCAGTATTTT. As protein: CASSLYSGGATDTQYF.

This chain connects TRBV27 to TRBJ2-2, with D perhaps given as TRBD1 or TRBD2 (5 bases each). The V end lost 3 bases, the J end lost 0 bases, and 11 bases lay between the germline ends. The CDR3 totals 16 residues. The V gene's germline CDR1 is MNHEY and CDR2 SMNVEV (reference sequence). CDR3: CASSFSGRTNTGELFF. CDR3 bases: TGTGCCAGCAGTTTTTCGGGACGGACGAACACCGGGGAGCTGTTTTTT.

The CDR3 sequence is CASVGQSNEKLFF. Written as DNA, the CDR3 is TGTGCCAGCGTCGGGCAATCTAATGAAAAACTGTTTTTT. This chain joins TRBV6-1 and TRBJ1-4; D ambiguous. V lost 8 bases to trimming and J lost 3 bases, with 10 bases between them. This CDR3 is 13 amino acids long. Germline-derived CDR1 and CDR2 are MNHNS and SASEGT.

In its sample, this clone was seen once. The genes are TRBV12-3 or TRBV12-4 and TRBJ2-1; no definite D call. Between the trimmed V and J ends, which lost 6 bases and 5 bases, there was a span of 5 bases. The CDR3 has 11 amino acids. CDR3 in amino acids: CASSRHNEQFF. The DNA for the CDR3 is TGTGCCAGCAGCCGTCACAATGAGCAGTTCTTC.

The CDR3: CASSLVEPYEQYF. CDR3 bases: TGTGCCAGCAGTTTAGTCGAGCCCTACGAGCAGTACTTC. The chain joins TRBV12-3 or TRBV12-4 to TRBJ2-7, with D hard to call. The CDR3 sequence is 13 residues long. Trimming shortened V by 1 base and J by 2 bases, and 6 bases separated the two germline ends.

This sequence joins TRBV5-4 and TRBJ2-7, with 9 bases identical to TRBD1. V lost 5 bases, J lost 1 base, and 7 bases stayed unmatched. Germline V gene sequence: CDR1 SGHNT, CDR2 YYREEE (reference sequence). The CDR3 runs 15 residues. The CDR3 here is CASSSPGTGSYEQYF. The CDR3 DNA is TGTGCCAGCAGTTCCCCAGGGACAGGGTCCTACGAGCAGTACTTC. The entire variable domain, with the rest obtained from reference TRBV5-4 and TRBJ2-7, is as follows: ETGVTQSPTHLIKTRGQQVTLRCSSQSGHNTVSWYQQALGQGPQFIFQYYREEENGRGNFPPRFSGLQFPNYSSELNVNALELDDSALYLCASSSPGTGSYEQYFGPGTRLTVT.

The genes are TRBV5-4 and TRBJ1-6; perhaps TRBD1 as D (5 bases). V was trimmed by 4 bases and J by 6 bases, leaving 11 bases between them. Germline assignment: CDR1 SGHNT and CDR2 YYREEE (reference sequence). The CDR3 has 14 amino acids. Here the CDR3 reads CASSQGLSNSPLHF. The CDR3 DNA sequence: TGTGCCAGCAGCCAGGGTCTTAGTAATTCACCCCTCCACTTT. Full variable domain (outside the CDR3, taken from reference TRBV5-4 and TRBJ1-6): ETGVTQSPTHLIKTRGQQVTLRCSSQSGHNTVSWYQQALGQGPQFIFQYYREEENGRGNFPPRFSGLQFPNYSSELNVNALELDDSALYLCASSQGLSNSPLHFGNGTRLTVT.

The chain uses TRBV12-5 and TRBJ2-5; 7 positions match TRBD1. The germline V gene has CDR1 LGHNT and CDR2 FRNRAP. CDR3 length: 14 residues. Losses at the gene ends were 5 bases for V and 4 bases for J; bases not matched to a gene: 7. The CDR3 region is CASGQHPGGETQYF. CDR3 nucleotides: TGTGCTAGTGGTCAGCACCCAGGGGGAGAGACCCAGTACTTC.

The rearrangement links TRBV5-1 to TRBJ2-3, with a possible D match to TRBD2 (5 bases). V was clipped by 4 bases and J by 12 bases, with 21 bases between them. The length of the CDR3 is 14 residues. The germline CDR1 and CDR2 sequences are SGHRS and YFSETQ. CDR3 loop: CASSETRAAKIQYF. As DNA, the CDR3 is TGCGCCAGCAGCGAAACGCGGGCAGCGAAGATACAGTATTTT.

This rearrangement joins TRBV12-3 or TRBV12-4 to TRBJ2-5; perhaps TRBD2 as D (5 bases). Trimming took 5 bases from V and 1 from J, leaving 8 bases between them. There are 13 residues in the CDR3. CDR3 in DNA: TGTGCCAGCAGTCGAGGGTTCCAAGAGACCCAGTACTTC. Translating gives CASSRGFQETQYF.

The chain combines TRBV12-3 or TRBV12-4 with TRBJ2-6; D is uncertain. Trimming removed 3 bases at V and 4 bases at J, with 4 bases between. The CDR3 totals 13 residues. The CDR3, as DNA: TGTGCCAGCAGTTTCTCCGGGGCCAACGTCCTGACTTTC. Translating gives CASSFSGANVLTF.

J is TRBJ1-2 and V is TRBV6-2 or TRBV6-3; D is unclear. CDR3 length equals 14 residues. Germline values: CDR1 MNHEY, CDR2 SVGEGT. Trimming shortened V by 2 bases and J by 3 bases, and 10 bases separated the two germline ends. The DNA of the CDR3 is TGTGCCAGCAGTTACCCTGACGGGGACTATGGCTACACCTTC. Its protein is CASSYPDGDYGYTF.

The V call is TRBV19, the J call TRBJ2-1; TRBD1 matches 7 bases. After removal of 1 base from V and 3 bases from J, the junction contained 6 bases not matched to a gene. Germline CDR1 LNHDA, CDR2 SQIVND (reference sequence). The CDR3 loop spans 16 amino acids. CDR3 region: CASSIGGQVRYNEQFF. The CDR3 coding sequence is TGTGCCAGTAGTATAGGCGGACAGGTCCGCTACAATGAGCAGTTCTTC.

J is TRBJ2-1 and V is TRBV11-3; no clear D gene. CDR3 length: 12 residues. Germline V CDR1 and CDR2: SGHNT, YENEEA. Trimming cost V 5 bases and J 7 bases, with 9 bases left between them. CDR3 sequence reads: CASSRLSNEQFF. In nucleotides, the CDR3 is TGTGCCAGCAGCCGCCTCTCAAATGAGCAGTTCTTC.

The chain uses TRBV11-2 and TRBJ1-2, with D perhaps TRBD1 (6 bases). V lost 5 bases to trimming and J lost 5 bases, with 12 bases between them. Germline V CDR1 and CDR2: SGHAT, FQNNGV. The CDR3 has 13 residues. The CDR3 loop is CASSLGGQYGYTF. The CDR3 DNA reads TGTGCCAGCAGCCTAGGAGGACAGTATGGCTACACCTTC. The whole variable domain, remainder taken from reference TRBV11-2 and TRBJ1-2, is EAGVAQSPRYKIIEKRQSVAFWCNPISGHATLYWYQQILGQGPKLLIQFQNNGVVDDSQLPKDRFSAERLKGVDSTLKIQPAKLEDSAVYLCASSLGGQYGYTFGSGTRLTVV.